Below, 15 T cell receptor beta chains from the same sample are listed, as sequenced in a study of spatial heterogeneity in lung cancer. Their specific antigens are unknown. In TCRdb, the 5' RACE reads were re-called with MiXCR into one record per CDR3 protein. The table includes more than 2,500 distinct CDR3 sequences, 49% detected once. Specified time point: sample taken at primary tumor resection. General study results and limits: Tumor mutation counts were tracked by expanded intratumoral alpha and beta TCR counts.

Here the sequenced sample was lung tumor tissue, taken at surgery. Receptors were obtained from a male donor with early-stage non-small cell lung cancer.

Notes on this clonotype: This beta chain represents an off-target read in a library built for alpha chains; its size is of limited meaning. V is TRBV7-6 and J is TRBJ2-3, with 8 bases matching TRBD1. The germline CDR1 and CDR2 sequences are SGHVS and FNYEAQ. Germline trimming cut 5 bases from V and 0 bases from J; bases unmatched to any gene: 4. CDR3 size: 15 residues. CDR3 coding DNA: TGTGCCAGCAGCCAAAGGACAGGGAGCACAGATACGCAGTATTTT. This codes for CASSQRTGSTDTQYF.

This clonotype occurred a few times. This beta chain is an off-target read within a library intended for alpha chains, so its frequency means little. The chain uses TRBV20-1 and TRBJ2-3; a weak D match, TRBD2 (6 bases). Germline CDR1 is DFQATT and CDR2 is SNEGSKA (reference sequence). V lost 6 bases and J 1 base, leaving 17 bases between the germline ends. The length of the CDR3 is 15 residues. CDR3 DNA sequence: TGCAGTGCCCCCGAAATGGGGGAGGGCACAGATACGCAGTATTTT. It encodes CSAPEMGEGTDTQYF.

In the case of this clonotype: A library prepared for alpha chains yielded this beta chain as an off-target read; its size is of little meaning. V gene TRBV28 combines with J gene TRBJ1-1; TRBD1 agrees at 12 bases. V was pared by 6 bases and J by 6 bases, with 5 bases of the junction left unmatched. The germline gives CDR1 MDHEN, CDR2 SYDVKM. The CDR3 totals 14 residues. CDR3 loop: CASSPGQGAAEAFF. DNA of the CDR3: TGTGCCAGCAGCCCGGGACAGGGGGCGGCTGAAGCTTTCTTT.

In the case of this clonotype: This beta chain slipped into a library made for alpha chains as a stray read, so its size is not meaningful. The CDR3 coding sequence is TGCGCCAGCAGCCAAGACAGACAGGGCGGTAACATTCAGTACTTC. Translated: CASSQDRQGGNIQYF. The chain recombines TRBV4-3 with TRBJ2-4; 7 bases are shared with TRBD1. V lost 0 bases, J lost 7 bases, and 6 bases stayed unmatched. The CDR3 extends over 15 amino acids. Germline assignment: CDR1 LGHNA and CDR2 YSLEER.

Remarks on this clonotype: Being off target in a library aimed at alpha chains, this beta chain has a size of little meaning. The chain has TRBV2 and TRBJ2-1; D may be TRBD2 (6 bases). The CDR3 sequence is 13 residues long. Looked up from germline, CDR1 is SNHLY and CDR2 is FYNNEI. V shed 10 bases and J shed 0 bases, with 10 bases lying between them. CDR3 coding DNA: TGTGCCACCGGGAGAGACTCCTACAATGAGCAGTTCTTC. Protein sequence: CATGRDSYNEQFF.

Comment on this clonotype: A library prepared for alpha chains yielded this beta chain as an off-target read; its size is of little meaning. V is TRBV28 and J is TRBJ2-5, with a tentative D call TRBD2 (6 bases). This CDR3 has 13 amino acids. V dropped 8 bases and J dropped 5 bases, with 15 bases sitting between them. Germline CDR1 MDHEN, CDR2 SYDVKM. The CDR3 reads CASLEGPGETQYF. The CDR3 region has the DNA TGTGCCAGCCTGGAGGGCCCCGGGGAGACCCAGTACTTC.

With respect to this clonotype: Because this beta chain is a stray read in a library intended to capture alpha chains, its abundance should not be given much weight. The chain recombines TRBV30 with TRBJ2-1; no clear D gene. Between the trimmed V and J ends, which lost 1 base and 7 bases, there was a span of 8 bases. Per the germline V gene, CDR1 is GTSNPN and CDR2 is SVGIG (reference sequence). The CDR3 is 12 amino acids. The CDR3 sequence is CAWSALRNEQFF. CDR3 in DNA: TGTGCCTGGAGTGCTCTCCGGAATGAGCAGTTCTTC.

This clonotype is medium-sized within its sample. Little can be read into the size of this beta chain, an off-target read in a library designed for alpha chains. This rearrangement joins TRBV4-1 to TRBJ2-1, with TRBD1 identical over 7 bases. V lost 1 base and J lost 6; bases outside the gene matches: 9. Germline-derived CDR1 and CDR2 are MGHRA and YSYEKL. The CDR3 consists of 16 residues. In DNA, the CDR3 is TGCGCCAGCAGCCAAGGTGGTTCTAGACAGGGCAATGAGCAGTTCTTC. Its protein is CASSQGGSRQGNEQFF.

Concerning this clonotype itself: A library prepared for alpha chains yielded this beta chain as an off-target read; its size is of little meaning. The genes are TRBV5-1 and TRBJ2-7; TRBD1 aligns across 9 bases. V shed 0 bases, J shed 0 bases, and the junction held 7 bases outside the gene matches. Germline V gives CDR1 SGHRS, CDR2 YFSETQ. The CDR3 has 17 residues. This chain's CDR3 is CASSLGGQGITSYEQYF. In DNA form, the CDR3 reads TGCGCCAGCAGCTTGGGGGGACAGGGCATAACCTCCTACGAGCAGTACTTC.

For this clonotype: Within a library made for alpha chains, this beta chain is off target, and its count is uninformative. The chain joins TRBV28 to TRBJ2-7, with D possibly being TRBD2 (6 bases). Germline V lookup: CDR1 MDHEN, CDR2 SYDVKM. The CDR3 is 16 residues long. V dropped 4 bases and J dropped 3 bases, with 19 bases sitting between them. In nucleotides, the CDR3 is TGTGCCAGCAGTTCGCTGGGGGGAACCAGGATCTACGAGCAGTACTTC. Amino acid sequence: CASSSLGGTRIYEQYF.

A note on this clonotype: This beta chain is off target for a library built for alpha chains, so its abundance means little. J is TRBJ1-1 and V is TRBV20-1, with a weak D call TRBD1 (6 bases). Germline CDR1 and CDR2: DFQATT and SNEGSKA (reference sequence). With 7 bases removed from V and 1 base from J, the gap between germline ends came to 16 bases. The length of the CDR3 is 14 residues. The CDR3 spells CSVPGGGQNTEAFF. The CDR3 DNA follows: TGCAGTGTCCCGGGGGGCGGCCAGAACACTGAAGCTTTCTTT.

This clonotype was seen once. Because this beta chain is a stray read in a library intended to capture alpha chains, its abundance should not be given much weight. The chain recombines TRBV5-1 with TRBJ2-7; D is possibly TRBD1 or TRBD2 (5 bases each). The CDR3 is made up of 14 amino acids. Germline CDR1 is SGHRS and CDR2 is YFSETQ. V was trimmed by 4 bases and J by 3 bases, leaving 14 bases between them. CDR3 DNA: TGCGCCAGCAGCCCGGGATATCAGGGCTACGAGCAGTACTTC. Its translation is CASSPGYQGYEQYF.

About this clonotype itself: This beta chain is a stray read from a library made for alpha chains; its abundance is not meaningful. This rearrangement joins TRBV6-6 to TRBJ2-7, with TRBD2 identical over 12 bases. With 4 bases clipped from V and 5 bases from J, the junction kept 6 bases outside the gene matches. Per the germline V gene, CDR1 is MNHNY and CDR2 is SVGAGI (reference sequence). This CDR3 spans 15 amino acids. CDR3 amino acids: CASSFASGRADEQYF. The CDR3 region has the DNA TGTGCCAGCAGTTTCGCTAGCGGGAGGGCCGACGAGCAGTACTTC.

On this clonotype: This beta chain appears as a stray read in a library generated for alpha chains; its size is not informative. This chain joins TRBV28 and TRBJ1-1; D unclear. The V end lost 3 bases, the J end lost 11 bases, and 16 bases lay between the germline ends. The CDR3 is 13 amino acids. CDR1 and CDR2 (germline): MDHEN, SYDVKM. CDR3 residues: CASSFRGVRWAFF. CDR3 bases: TGTGCCAGCAGTTTTCGCGGGGTGAGGTGGGCTTTCTTT.

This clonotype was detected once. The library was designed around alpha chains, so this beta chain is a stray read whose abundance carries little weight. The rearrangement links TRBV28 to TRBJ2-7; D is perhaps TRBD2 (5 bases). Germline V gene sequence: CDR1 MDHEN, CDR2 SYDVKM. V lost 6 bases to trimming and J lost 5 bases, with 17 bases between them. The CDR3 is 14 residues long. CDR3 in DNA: TGTGCCAGCAGCACCCGTCGCGTGACTAACGAGCAGTACTTC. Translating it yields CASSTRRVTNEQYF.